Many counts were recorded for the clone carrying this T cell receptor beta chain. Its antigen remains unknown. This sample was included in a study of T cell repertoires in cytomegalovirus infection. Overall study: Epitope selection comprised recently identified HLA-C-restricted CMV epitopes and well-studied HLA-B-restricted CMV epitopes. General observations from the study: CMV-specific TCR beta clonotypes restricted by HLA-C were the ones dominating the ex vivo response.

Each CDR3 protein gets one entry after TCRdb re-called the reads with MiXCR. The table has about a million distinct CDR3 sequences, approximately 33% seen once. This sequence was found in a human donor in good health (CMV status not recorded). Some clones in this sample may be carry-over from other donors' samples. The sample in question was cultured CD8+ T cells from PBMCs, obtained from culture after CMV antigen stimulation.

CDR3: CASSQDSSSGNTIYF. The CDR3, as DNA: TGTGCCAGCAGCCAAGACAGCTCCTCTGGAAACACCATATATTTT. The chain uses TRBV7-2 and TRBJ1-3; TRBD1 might be the D (5 bases). The CDR3 is 15 amino acids. Trimming removed 5 bases at V and 0 bases at J, with 11 bases between. CDR1 is SGHTA, CDR2 FQGNSA, per germline.